This TCR beta chain was sequenced during a study of cytomegalovirus exposure and HLA in healthy donors. Study results and caveats: Prior analysis indicated that the majority of TCR beta V segments exhibited productivity approximately 90% or approximately 30% of the time.

Germline CDR1 is SGHDT and CDR2 is YYEEEE. V was pared by 4 bases and J by 2 bases, with 9 bases between. The CDR3 contains 13 residues. PCR primers comprised 60 Vbeta and 13 Jbeta primers. The protocol was immunoSEQ multiplex PCR, while the TCRdb copy is restricted to in-frame clones and leaves out a portion. The data show about 140,000 clones, with about three quarters seen just once and roughly 10% held by the top ten. Regarding this clone: Its target is not known.

This chain connects TRBV5-6 to TRBJ1-2, with TRBD1 as a possible D gene (6 bases). The source material was PBMCs. This sequence originates from a man aged 30 to 45 in good health and CMV-seropositive. The CDR3 loop reads CASSPQGNYGYTF. The CDR3 bases are TGTGCCAGCAGCCCACAGGGAAACTATGGCTACACCTTC.